The rows below give T cell receptor beta chains drawn from one sample of a study of molecular identifiers for immune sequencing clone quantification. TCRdb itself ran the PCR reads through MiXCR, one entry per CDR3 protein. The table includes roughly 100,000 distinct CDR3 sequences, 35% detected once. The sequencing sample was made of naive CD8+ T cells from blood, with Jurkat cell RNA spiked in. The receptors shown here come from a human donor in good health. Some libraries in this study had Jurkat cell RNA spiked in. CDR3s include the opening cysteine and the closing phenylalanine or tryptophan. A D gene is named only where the DNA matches it firmly. Clone size is shown for a subset of rows, as once, few, many or a class of expanded clone.

.	TRBJ2-3	TRBV20-1	.	TGCAGTGCTTGTGGGCCCAGAGTGGGCACAGATACGCAGTATTTT	CSACGPRVGTDTQYF
.	TRBJ2-2	TRBV27	few	TGTGCCAGCAGTTTATGGCACACCGGGGAGCTGTTTTTT	CASSLWHTGELFF
.	TRBJ2-1	TRBV4-2	few	TGTGCCAGCAGCCAAATTACAGGGAGTTACAATGAGCAGATCTTC	CASSQITGSYNEQIF
.	TRBJ2-7	TRBV19	.	TGTGCCAGTACCGCCGACTCAGGGGCTAGAAGCGAGCAGTACTTC	CASTADSGARSEQYF
.	TRBJ2-1	TRBV4-3	few	TGCGCCAGCAGCCAAGATTCGTCGGTGTACAATGAGCAGTTCTTC	CASSQDSSVYNEQFF
TRBD1	TRBJ2-7	TRBV20-1	few	TGCAGTGCTAGAGCCCCCACACGGGGCAGGGGGCTAGACGAGCAGTACTTC	CSARAPTRGRGLDEQYF
.	TRBJ2-7	TRBV4-3	few	TGCGCCAGCAGCCAAGGCGTGGGGTACGAGCAGTACTTC	CASSQGVGYEQYF
TRBD1	TRBJ2-7	TRBV28	.	TGTGCCAGCAGATATCTCACAGGGGAGACCTACGAGCAGTACTTC	CASRYLTGETYEQYF
TRBD2	TRBJ2-5	TRBV19	few	TGTGCCAGTAGTATGGGTACAGGGCGACCTGTGACTAGCGGCACAGGGACCCAGTACTTC	CASSMGTGRPVTSGTGTQYF
.	TRBJ2-3	TRBV7-9	many	TGTGCCAGCAGCCGAGGCACAGATACGCAGTATTTT	CASSRGTDTQYF
.	TRBJ2-1	TRBV27	.	TGTGCCAGCAGTTTACTCCCGGGACTCATCAATGAGCAGTTCTTC	CASSLLPGLINEQFF
.	TRBJ2-2	TRBV12-3/TRBV12-4	.	TGTGCCAGCAGTGATGGAGGGCCCACCGGGGAGCTGTTTTTT	CASSDGGPTGELFF
.	TRBJ1-1	TRBV6-1	few	TGTGCCAGCAGTCCCCGGGGGCTTTTGAACACTGAAGCTTTCTTT	CASSPRGLLNTEAFF
TRBD2	TRBJ2-1	TRBV29-1	.	TGCAGCGTTCTGACTAGCGGGAGGGCGGTCTACAATGAGCAGTTCTTC	CSVLTSGRAVYNEQFF
TRBD2	TRBJ2-1	TRBV12-3/TRBV12-4	.	TGTGCCAGCAGCCCTCGACTAGCGGGGTATGAGCAGTTCTTC	CASSPRLAGYEQFF
.	TRBJ2-7	TRBV4-2	.	TGTGCCAGCAGTCAAGTCCCCAGCTCCTACGAGCGGTACTTC	CASSQVPSSYERYF
TRBD1	TRBJ2-1	TRBV7-9	once	TGTGCCAGCAGCGTGGACAGGGAGATCTACGAGCAGTTCTTC	CASSVDREIYEQFF
.	TRBJ2-7	TRBV15	.	TGTGCCACCAGCAGCGGAGAGGGGGCCTACGAGCAGTACTTC	CATSSGEGAYEQYF
.	TRBJ1-5	TRBV6-5	.	TGTGCCAGCAGCCCACAGGTCTATAGCAGTCAGCCCCAGCATTTT	CASSPQVYSSQPQHF
.	TRBJ1-5	TRBV6-2/TRBV6-3	few	TGTGCCAGCAGTTACTTGGCTGCAATTGAGCCCCAGCATTTT	CASSYLAAIEPQHF
.	TRBJ2-7	TRBV5-6	many	TGTGCCAGCAGCTTGAAAACACTCTCCTACGAGCAGTACTTC	CASSLKTLSYEQYF
.	TRBJ2-7	TRBV19	.	TGTGCCAGTAGGTTGACAGGAACCCTCAACGAGCAGTACTTC	CASRLTGTLNEQYF
.	TRBJ1-1	TRBV7-2	.	TGTGCCAGCAGCCCGAAGGAGGGGATGAACACTGAAGCTATCTTT	CASSPKEGMNTEAIF
TRBD1	TRBJ2-6	TRBV13	.	TGTGCCAGCAGCTCCGTACAGGGGAGCTCTGGGGCCAGCGTCCTGACTTTC	CASSSVQGSSGASVLTF
TRBD2	TRBJ2-1	TRBV7-8	.	TGTGCCAGCAGCGGTGGGACTAACTCCTACAATGAGCAGTTCTTC	CASSGGTNSYNEQFF
.	TRBJ1-4	TRBV7-9	.	TGTGCCAGCAGCTTGGGGGGTGAAAAACTGTTTTTT	CASSLGGEKLFF
.	TRBJ2-3	TRBV7-6	many	TGTGCCAGCAGCTCCTTCTCAGAGGAGTCAGATACGCAGTATTTT	CASSSFSEESDTQYF
.	TRBJ2-2	TRBV28	.	TGTGCCACCAGGGGAGGAACCGGGGAGCTGTTTTTT	CATRGGTGELFF
.	TRBJ2-3	TRBV23-1	few	TGCGCCGGAGCACCCCGTAAGGATACGCAGTATTTT	CAGAPRKDTQYF
TRBD2	TRBJ2-7	TRBV7-6	many	TGTGCCAGCAGCCTTTGGACTAGCGGGGGCTACGAGCAGTACTTC	CASSLWTSGGYEQYF
TRBD2	TRBJ2-7	TRBV28	.	TGTGCCAGCAGTCCCCTAGCGGGAGGCCCGATCGGCTACGAGCAGTACTTC	CASSPLAGGPIGYEQYF
.	TRBJ2-2	TRBV5-1	few	TGCGCCAGCAGCTTGGACCCTTACGATGAGCTGTTTTTT	CASSLDPYDELFF
.	TRBJ2-2	TRBV12-3/TRBV12-4	.	TGTGCCAGCAGTTCCAGGGACAGACTAGCGACCGGGGAGCTGTTTTTT	CASSSRDRLATGELFF
.	TRBJ2-2	TRBV19	few	TGTGCCAGTAGTCCTCCAGACAGGAGAAAGGCCGGGGAGCTGTTTTTT	CASSPPDRRKAGELFF
TRBD2	TRBJ2-7	TRBV27	.	TGTGCCAGCAGTTTGCGGGAGCCCTACAAGCAGTACTTC	CASSLREPYKQYF
.	TRBJ1-5	TRBV15	.	TGTGCCACCAGCAGAGATCGCAATCAGCCCCAGCATTTT	CATSRDRNQPQHF
.	TRBJ1-2	TRBV14	many	TGTGCCAGCAGCCAAGATGCAGGATATGGCTACACCTTC	CASSQDAGYGYTF
.	TRBJ2-7	TRBV2	.	TGTGCCAGCATAGTCCGTTCGCCCTACGAGCAGTACTTC	CASIVRSPYEQYF
TRBD2	TRBJ2-2	TRBV29-1	many	TGCAGCGTTGTGCTAGCGGGTACGAACACCGGGGAGCTGTTTTTT	CSVVLAGTNTGELFF
.	TRBJ2-2	TRBV9	few	TGTGCCAGCTCAGGGGAGGAGGCAAACACCGGGGAGCTGTTTTTT	CASSGEEANTGELFF
.	TRBJ1-4	TRBV5-5	medium-sized	TGTGCCAGCAGCCTGACAGAGGAAAAACTGTTTTTT	CASSLTEEKLFF
TRBD2	TRBJ2-3	TRBV28	many	TGTGCCAGCAGTTTTGAGCGGGAGACGATAGATACGCAGTATTTT	CASSFERETIDTQYF
.	TRBJ2-1	TRBV4-1	many	TGCGCCAGCAGCCAAGATAGGGGGGCGTGGAATGAGCAGTTCTTC	CASSQDRGAWNEQFF
TRBD1	TRBJ2-1	TRBV7-9	few	TGTGCCAGCAGCTTCCCAAAAAATAATGGACAGGGGCCTGGACTGAGATACAATGAGCAGTTCTTC	CASSFPKNNGQGPGLRYNEQFF
TRBD2	TRBJ2-7	TRBV27	few	TGTGCCAGCAGTCCGGCTAGCGGGACCTACGAGCAGTACTTC	CASSPASGTYEQYF
.	TRBJ1-2	TRBV12-3/TRBV12-4	few	TGTGCCAGCAGGTCATGGGGGGATGATGGCTACACCTTC	CASRSWGDDGYTF